These 24 T cell receptor beta chains originate from one sample sequenced in a study of T-cell reconstitution after alpha-beta-depleted transplantation in children. As it was prepared, the TCRbeta library received unique molecular identifiers. Via MiXCR, TCRdb re-called the PCR reads, giving one row per CDR3 protein. Found here are 600,000 or so distinct CDR3 sequences, 23% of them singletons; the top ten hold 12% to 15%. Sample: PBMCs, mostly from graft donor cells, taken 360 days after TCRalphabeta/CD19-depleted stem cell transplant. Source of these receptors: a boy under two years old who had a stem cell transplant for acute myeloid leukemia, so the T cells may come from the graft donor.

At least ten counts were recorded for this clonotype. The J gene is TRBJ2-3, the V gene TRBV24-1; D may be TRBD2 (6 bases). Trimming pared 0 bases from V and 0 bases from J, leaving 9 bases between. The CDR3 spans 16 residues. Germline V gives CDR1 KGHDR, CDR2 SFDVKD. This CDR3 is CATSDLGGSSTDTQYF. The CDR3 bases are TGTGCCACCAGTGATTTGGGAGGGTCCAGCACAGATACGCAGTATTTT.

This clonotype has just a few counts. V and J are TRBV10-3 and TRBJ2-5, with D perhaps TRBD1 or TRBD2 (5 bases each). Germline V lookup: CDR1 ENHRY, CDR2 SYGVKD. V dropped 4 bases and J dropped 1 base, with 19 bases sitting between them. The length of the CDR3 is 17 residues. Here the CDR3 DNA reads TGTGCCATCAGTGGCAGAGGTCGCTTGGGGGTCCAAGAGACCCAGTACTTC. This encodes CAISGRGRLGVQETQYF.

The CDR3 sequence: CSASYPCTSGGDNEQFF. The CDR3 DNA sequence: TGCAGTGCTTCTTACCCCTGTACTAGCGGGGGGGACAATGAGCAGTTCTTC. The V call is TRBV20-1, the J call TRBJ2-1, with 13 bases that match TRBD2. V shed 5 bases and J 5 bases; nucleotides not matched to a gene: 12. Germline V lookup: CDR1 DFQATT, CDR2 SNEGSKA (reference sequence). The CDR3 length is 17 residues.

This clonotype has at least ten counts. V is TRBV20-1 and J is TRBJ2-5; possible D gene TRBD1, 6 bases. Per germline, CDR1 DFQATT and CDR2 SNEGSKA (reference sequence). V dropped 0 bases and J dropped 3 bases, with 14 bases sitting between them. This CDR3 comprises 15 residues. The CDR3 DNA sequence: TGCAGTGCTAGAGATTTTGCGGCAGGGGAAGAGACCCAGTACTTC. This sequence encodes CSARDFAAGEETQYF.

This clonotype was seen at least ten times. This chain links TRBV7-8 with TRBJ1-1, with TRBD1 as a possible D gene (5 bases). This CDR3 has 15 amino acids. The ends were cut back, 1 base at V and 3 bases at J, with 12 bases in the middle. Germline lookup yields CDR1 SGHVS and CDR2 FQNEAQ. As DNA, the CDR3 is TGTGCCAGCAGCTTAGTAGGGGCCGGGGACACTGAAGCTTTCTTT. Protein sequence: CASSLVGAGDTEAFF.

The chain links TRBV10-2 to TRBJ2-7; D is unresolved. The CDR3 length is 15 residues. The V gene lost 2 bases and the J gene lost 0 bases, with 11 bases spanning the gap. CDR1 and CDR2 (germline): WSHSY, SAAADI. The CDR3 sequence: CASSEPRMGSYEQYV. The CDR3 nucleotides read TGCGCCAGCAGTGAGCCTAGAATGGGCTCCTACGAGCAGTACGTC.

There are many counts of this clonotype. This sequence joins TRBV12-3 or TRBV12-4 and TRBJ1-4; D not resolved. This CDR3 has 14 amino acids. Trimming stripped 4 bases from V and 8 bases from J, with 14 bases between. CDR3: CASSSTRRAEKLFF. CDR3 coding DNA: TGTGCCAGCAGTTCGACTCGGCGGGCCGAAAAACTGTTTTTT.

The rearrangement joins TRBV5-1 to TRBJ2-3; 7 bases fit TRBD1. This CDR3 has 16 residues. Germline CDR1 SGHRS, CDR2 YFSETQ. With V trimmed by 3 bases and J by 2 bases, 9 bases remained unmatched. The CDR3 coding sequence is TGCGCCAGCAGCTCGACAGGGCTGCCCCACACAGATACGCAGTATTTT. It translates to CASSSTGLPHTDTQYF.

This clonotype appeared many times. CDR3 in DNA: TGCAGTGCTCACTCTAAAGATGAGCAGTTCTTC. This sequence encodes CSAHSKDEQFF. The V and J genes are TRBV20-1 and TRBJ2-1; no clear D. Germline V CDR1 and CDR2: DFQATT, SNEGSKA (reference sequence). Trimming removed 5 bases from V and 8 bases from J, with 10 bases in between. The CDR3 is 11 amino acids.

This clonotype was seen at least ten times. The chain is built from TRBV5-5 and TRBJ2-2; 8 bases align to TRBD1. Per germline, CDR1 SGHKS and CDR2 YYEKEE (reference sequence). CDR3 length: 16 amino acids. J was trimmed by 6 bases and V by 0 bases; bases with no gene match: 7. The CDR3 spells CASSLGTGIGAGELFF. Here the CDR3 DNA reads TGTGCCAGCAGCTTGGGGACAGGGATAGGTGCCGGGGAGCTGTTTTTT.

This clonotype has a count of ten or more. The V gene is TRBV12-3 or TRBV12-4, the J gene TRBJ1-1; maybe TRBD1 (5 bases). V lost 2 bases and J 1 base, leaving 14 bases between the germline ends. This CDR3 spans 16 amino acids. The CDR3 bases are TGTGCCAGCAGTTTAAGGCGAGGGGCCAGGAACACTGAAGCTTTCTTT. Translating it yields CASSLRRGARNTEAFF.

This clonotype has a handful of counts. This rearrangement joins TRBV4-2 to TRBJ2-1; the D gene is possibly TRBD1 (6 bases). V lost 0 bases and J 14 bases, leaving 14 bases between the germline ends. Germline loops: CDR1 LGHNA, CDR2 YNFKEQ. This CDR3 comprises 13 residues. In nucleotides, the CDR3 is TGTGCCAGCAGCCAAGACGAAGGCAGGGGAGAGTTCTTC. Translated: CASSQDEGRGEFF.

The gene calls are TRBV30 and TRBJ2-1; 12 bases line up with TRBD2. CDR1 and CDR2 (germline): GTSNPN, SVGIG (reference sequence). The CDR3 contains 15 residues. Trimming took 0 bases from V and 8 from J; bases not matched to a gene: 5. CDR3 nucleotide sequence: TGTGCCTGGAGTGTATTGACTAGCGGGGGCGATGAGCAGTTCTTC. This gives the protein CAWSVLTSGGDEQFF. Drawing the rest from reference TRBV30 and TRBJ2-1, the complete variable domain is SQTIHQWPATLVQPVGSPLSLECTVEGTSNPNLYWYRQAAGRGLQLLFYSVGIGQISSEVPQNLSASRPQDRQFILSSKKLLLSDSGFYLCAWSVLTSGGDEQFFGPGTRLTVL.

This chain links TRBV11-2 with TRBJ2-5, with 10 bases matching TRBD1. This CDR3 is 13 amino acids long. Germline trimming cut 8 bases from V and 6 bases from J; bases unmatched to any gene: 6. CDR1 and CDR2 from the germline V gene are SGHAT and FQNNGV. The CDR3 DNA sequence: TGTGCCAGCCGCGGGACAGGGGCAAAGACCCAGTACTTC. Amino acids: CASRGTGAKTQYF.

This clonotype turned up a few times. The genes are TRBV7-6 and TRBJ2-1, with TRBD2 matching 13 bases. From germline, CDR1 is SGHVS and CDR2 FNYEAQ. Trimming removed 4 bases from V and 9 bases from J; junction bases left unmatched: 9. The CDR3 extends over 16 amino acids. In DNA form, the CDR3 reads TGTGCCAGCAGCTCCAAACTAGCGGGGGGGCTTGGTGAGCAGTTCTTC. Translating it yields CASSSKLAGGLGEQFF. Supplemented by reference TRBV7-6 and TRBJ2-1, the full variable domain reads GAGVSQSPRYKVTKRGQDVALRCDPISGHVSLYWYRQALGQGPEFLTYFNYEAQQDKSGLPNDRFSAERPEGSISTLTIQRTEQRDSAMYRCASSSKLAGGLGEQFFGPGTRLTVL.

This clonotype was seen ten or more times. V is TRBV4-3 and J is TRBJ2-7; possibly TRBD1 or TRBD2 for D (5 bases each). The germline CDR1 and CDR2 sequences are LGHNA and YSLEER. V was cut by 2 bases and J by 3 bases, with 14 bases left in between. This CDR3 region has 15 residues. In nucleotides, the CDR3 is TGCGCCAGCAGCCAACTCACCGGGACGGACTACGAGCAGTACTTC. This translates into CASSQLTGTDYEQYF.

This clonotype was found many times. The rearrangement uses TRBV29-1 and TRBJ2-7, with D possibly TRBD2 on 5 matching bases. Germline V lookup: CDR1 SQVTM, CDR2 ANQGSEA. The CDR3 covers 14 residues. V lost 4 bases, J lost 3 bases, and 16 bases lay in between. The CDR3 spells CSVVATRSNYEQYF. The CDR3 DNA reads TGCAGCGTTGTAGCGACCCGATCCAACTACGAGCAGTACTTC.

Only a few counts were recorded for this clonotype. The chain carries TRBV18 and TRBJ2-5; D might be TRBD1 or TRBD2, each matching 6 bases. Trimming cost V 8 bases and J 5 bases, with 18 bases left between them. CDR1 and CDR2 from the germline V gene are KGHSH and LQKENI. The CDR3 contains 14 residues. CDR3 DNA sequence: TGTGCCAGCGGGGGCCTAGCGATTACGGAGACCCAGTACTTC. Amino acids: CASGGLAITETQYF.

This clonotype was recorded at least ten times. The chain combines TRBV11-2 with TRBJ2-1; TRBD2 aligns across 7 bases. Looked up from germline, CDR1 is SGHAT and CDR2 is FQNNGV. The CDR3 runs to 17 residues. Trimming took 0 bases from V and 0 from J; bases not matched to a gene: 5. This chain's CDR3 is CASSLDRTRSSYNEQFF. The CDR3 nucleotides read TGTGCCAGCAGCTTAGATAGGACTAGGAGCTCCTACAATGAGCAGTTCTTC.

This chain joins TRBV28 and TRBJ2-1; TRBD2 matches at 8 bases. V shed 10 bases and J 2 bases; nucleotides not matched to a gene: 10. From germline, CDR1 is MDHEN and CDR2 SYDVKM. The CDR3 spans 15 residues. The CDR3 DNA reads as TGTGCCATTAAGGGGGAGCGGGGGACCTACAATGAGCAGTTCTTC. This translates into CAIKGERGTYNEQFF. The variable domain in full, completed from reference TRBV28 and TRBJ2-1, reads DVKVTQSSRYLVKRTGEKVFLECVQDMDHENMFWYRQDPGLGLRLIYFSYDVKMKEKGDIPEGYSVSREKKERFSLILESASTNQTSMYLCAIKGERGTYNEQFFGPGTRLTVL.

The V and J genes are TRBV12-3 or TRBV12-4 and TRBJ2-7, with D tentatively TRBD1 (6 bases). Trimming cost V 7 bases and J 2 bases, with 15 bases left between them. The CDR3 extends over 14 amino acids. Here the CDR3 DNA reads TGTGCCAGCACCCTACAGGGCGCGGCCTACGAGCAGTACTTC. The encoded protein is CASTLQGAAYEQYF.

At least ten counts were recorded for this clonotype. The V call is TRBV4-3, the J call TRBJ2-3; TRBD2 matches at 10 bases. The V and J ends lost 0 bases and 3 bases, in that order; junction bases with no gene match: 9. The CDR3 totals 18 residues. Germline V gene lookup returns CDR1 LGHNA and CDR2 YSLEER. The CDR3 protein is CASSQDGLAERGTDTQYF. The CDR3 nucleotides read TGCGCCAGCAGCCAAGACGGACTAGCGGAAAGAGGTACAGATACGCAGTATTTT.

The chain is built from TRBV5-1 and TRBJ1-1; possibly TRBD1 for D (5 bases). The CDR3 totals 13 residues. Germline V gives CDR1 SGHRS, CDR2 YFSETQ. Trimming cost V 1 base and J 7 bases, with 11 bases left between them. The CDR3: CASSLRGDGEAFF. CDR3 sequence (DNA): TGCGCCAGCAGCTTGCGAGGGGACGGTGAAGCTTTCTTT.

This clonotype was detected only a few times. The chain joins TRBV29-1 to TRBJ2-5, with D possibly TRBD2 on 5 matching bases. V dropped 4 bases and J dropped 5 bases, with 20 bases sitting between them. Germline CDR1 is SQVTM and CDR2 is ANQGSEA. The CDR3 contains 15 residues. The CDR3 region has the DNA TGCAGCGTTGTCCGACTCGACTTGCCGGGGGAGACCCAGTACTTC. Its protein product is CSVVRLDLPGETQYF.